The 25 T cell receptor beta chains reported below all come from one sample, sequenced in a study of cytomegalovirus exposure and HLA in healthy donors (dated by TCRdb to the late 2010s). Receptors were amplified or captured by the immunoSEQ multiplex PCR assay. For the multiplex PCR, a mixture combining 60 forward primers for TCR Vbeta segments and 13 reverse primers for TCR Jbeta segments was used. TCRdb mirrors the immuneACCESS table, restricted to in-frame sequences. Some clones are absent from its copies; in checked studies, under half trace to an unresolved V gene, and the reason for the others is unknown. This sample gives roughly 150,000 clones in total; 80% to 85% of them show up just once. More than 1.5% of the sample is in the top ten clones. The sample was PBMCs. The receptors were sampled from a young woman in good health and CMV-seronegative.

The chain couples TRBV28 to TRBJ1-1; 8 positions match TRBD1. Per the germline V gene, CDR1 is MDHEN and CDR2 is SYDVKM. The V and J ends lost 5 bases and 8 bases, in that order; junction bases with no gene match: 7. This CDR3 contains 13 residues. The CDR3: CASSTGGLVEAFF. DNA of the CDR3: TGTGCCAGCAGTACAGGGGGGCTTGTAGAAGCTTTCTTT.

V and J are TRBV4-1 and TRBJ1-2; TRBD1 might be the D (5 bases). The CDR3 covers 14 residues. The germline V gene encodes CDR1 MGHRA and CDR2 YSYEKL. Trimming stripped 2 bases from V and 9 bases from J, with 16 bases between. The CDR3 here is CASSQTNLGLSYTF. CDR3 coding DNA: TGCGCCAGCAGCCAAACCAACCTGGGACTTAGCTACACCTTC.

V usage is TRBV6-5 and J usage is TRBJ2-7; D perhaps matches TRBD1 (5 bases). Looked up from germline, CDR1 is MNHEY and CDR2 is SVGAGI. This CDR3 region has 14 residues. Between the trimmed V and J ends, which lost 0 bases and 5 bases, there was a span of 11 bases. The CDR3 bases are TGTGCCAGCAGTTACTCGAGTGGGGCGCACGAGCAGTACTTC. Its protein is CASSYSSGAHEQYF.

The J gene is TRBJ1-4, the V gene TRBV21-1; TRBD1 was called by the table and not checked on the DNA. TRBV21-1 is a pseudogene locus. The CDR3 spans 14 residues. Here the CDR3 DNA reads TGTGCCACCAGGGGACAGGGAACTAATGAAAAACTGTTTTTT. Translation: CATRGQGTNEKLFF.

The V and J genes are TRBV7-8 and TRBJ2-2, with D possibly matching TRBD2 (6 bases). The CDR3 runs to 13 residues. The V gene lost 11 bases and the J gene lost 8 bases, with 18 bases spanning the gap. Germline V lookup: CDR1 SGHVS, CDR2 FQNEAQ. CDR3 protein: CAGGRGMGGELFF. In DNA, the CDR3 is TGTGCCGGGGGACGGGGGATGGGAGGGGAGCTGTTTTTT.

This chain uses TRBV5-4 with TRBJ2-1; tentatively, D is TRBD2 (6 bases). This CDR3 region has 18 residues. Looked up from germline, CDR1 is SGHNT and CDR2 is YYREEE (reference sequence). Trimming removed 2 bases from V and 2 bases from J, with 20 bases in between. DNA of the CDR3: TGTGCCAGCAGCTTTCGAACGGAGGCGGGACGGCCCTACAATGAGCAGTTCTTC. Protein product: CASSFRTEAGRPYNEQFF.

This rearrangement joins TRBV25-1 to TRBJ2-3, with 10 bases aligning to TRBD1. Trimming cost V 1 base and J 4 bases; bases outside gene matches: 2. Looked up from germline, CDR1 is MGHDK and CDR2 is SYGVNS. This CDR3 is built from 15 residues. CDR3: CASSEWGQGSDTQYF. For the CDR3, the DNA is TGTGCCAGCAGTGAATGGGGACAGGGGTCAGATACGCAGTATTTT.

This clone was observed once. The sample has other DNA sequences that encode this CDR3 too. V and J are TRBV6-5 and TRBJ1-5; weak D call: TRBD1 (6 bases). Germline CDR1 MNHEY, CDR2 SVGAGI. Trimming removed 6 bases at V and 6 bases at J, with 12 bases between. The CDR3 extends over 13 amino acids. This CDR3 is CASSSRGGQPQHF. DNA for the CDR3: TGTGCCAGCAGCTCCAGGGGTGGTCAGCCCCAGCATTTT.

The V call is TRBV28, the J call TRBJ1-2, with TRBD1 as a possible D gene (6 bases). The CDR3 is 16 residues long. Germline V gene data show CDR1 as MDHEN and CDR2 as SYDVKM. V lost 4 bases and J 6 bases, leaving 21 bases between the germline ends. The CDR3 sequence is CASSSNSWNRANGYTF. In DNA, the CDR3 is TGTGCCAGCAGTTCCAATTCATGGAACAGGGCGAATGGCTACACCTTC.

The chain is built from TRBV16 and TRBJ1-1, with D perhaps matching TRBD1 (6 bases). The length of the CDR3 is 16 residues. Trimming left V 1 base short and J 1 base short, with 13 bases between. Germline CDR1 KGHSY, CDR2 FQNENV. For the CDR3, the DNA is TGTGCCAGCAGCCAATTTCTTGCAGGGGAGAACACTGAAGCTTTCTTT. Translated, it gives CASSQFLAGENTEAFF. The full variable domain, completed using reference TRBV16 and TRBJ1-1, is GEEVAQTPKHLVRGEGQKAKLYCAPIKGHSYVFWYQQVLKNEFKFLISFQNENVFDETGMPKERFSAKCLPNSPCSLEIQATKLEDSAVYFCASSQFLAGENTEAFFGQGTRLTVV.

This sequence joins TRBV7-2 and TRBJ1-4, with D perhaps matching TRBD1 (5 bases). Trimming cost V 3 bases and J 7 bases, with 15 bases left between them. The V gene's germline CDR1 is SGHTA and CDR2 FQGNSA. The CDR3 covers 15 residues. The CDR3 bases are TGTGCCAGCAGCTTCCAGGGAGGTCAGATTGAAAAACTGTTTTTT. Residues: CASSFQGGQIEKLFF. The complete variable domain, with remaining parts taken from reference TRBV7-2 and TRBJ1-4, reads GAGVSQSPSNKVTEKGKDVELRCDPISGHTALYWYRQSLGQGLEFLIYFQGNSAPDKSGLPSDRFSAERTGGSVSTLTIQRTQQEDSAVYLCASSFQGGQIEKLFFGSGTQLSVL.

The chain recombines TRBV6-5 with TRBJ1-5; D gene ambiguous. Germline V gene lookup returns CDR1 MNHEY and CDR2 SVGAGI. V dropped 6 bases and J dropped 0 bases, with 12 bases sitting between them. The CDR3 extends over 15 amino acids. Here the CDR3 DNA reads TGTGCCAGCAGACCTCAGGCTTATAGCAATCAGCCCCAGCATTTT. Its protein is CASRPQAYSNQPQHF.

This clone appeared a few times. V and J are TRBV11-3 and TRBJ1-2; TRBD1 might be the D (6 bases). Germline values: CDR1 SGHNT, CDR2 YENEEA. The CDR3 sequence is 12 residues long. V was shortened by 5 bases and J by 8 bases, with 12 bases between the two germline ends. The CDR3 region has the DNA TGTGCCAGCAGCCCGTCACAGGGCGGCTACACCTTC. Translating it yields CASSPSQGGYTF.

In this sample, this clone turned up once. The chain combines TRBV7-9 with TRBJ2-7, with 9 nucleotides matching TRBD1. Losses at the gene ends were 3 bases for V and 4 bases for J; bases not matched to a gene: 10. The CDR3 spans 16 residues. Germline V gives CDR1 SEHNR, CDR2 FQNEAQ (reference sequence). The DNA of the CDR3 is TGTGCCAGCAGCTTTCAAATCGGGACAGGGAGGTACGAGCAGTACTTC. Its protein is CASSFQIGTGRYEQYF.

The chain couples TRBV4-1 to TRBJ1-3; no reliable D call. Trimming stripped 0 bases from V and 0 bases from J, with 3 bases between. This CDR3 is built from 14 residues. Germline V gene data show CDR1 as MGHRA and CDR2 as YSYEKL. CDR3 DNA sequence: TGCGCCAGCAGCCAAGACGGCTCTGGAAACACCATATATTTT. Its protein product is CASSQDGSGNTIYF.

This clone has just a few counts. The V call is TRBV30, the J call TRBJ2-3; 10 bases fit TRBD2. Per germline, CDR1 GTSNPN and CDR2 SVGIG (reference sequence). CDR3 size: 18 residues. The junction had 14 bases not matched to a gene; V was cut back by 1 base and J by 4 bases. DNA of the CDR3: TGTGCCTGGAGTGGAGGTAGCGGGGGGCCCAGGGGGCCAGATACGCAGTATTTT. Amino acid sequence: CAWSGGSGGPRGPDTQYF.

The gene calls are TRBV4-1 and TRBJ2-5; 8 bases line up with TRBD2. The V and J ends lost 5 bases and 4 bases, in that order; junction bases with no gene match: 3. Germline-derived CDR1 and CDR2 are MGHRA and YSYEKL. The CDR3 totals 13 residues. CDR3 amino acids: CASSRLAGETQYF. The DNA of the CDR3 is TGCGCCAGCAGCAGGCTAGCGGGAGAGACCCAGTACTTC.

CDR3 sequence reads: CASSTFDPSQPQHF. The DNA for the CDR3 is TGTGCCAGCAGCACTTTCGACCCTAGTCAGCCCCAGCATTTT. V gene TRBV21-1 combines with J gene TRBJ1-5. TRBV21-1 is given as a pseudogene. This CDR3 spans 14 amino acids.

V gene TRBV28 combines with J gene TRBJ1-1; 10 positions agree with TRBD1. The CDR3 length is 14 residues. V lost 6 bases, J lost 6 bases, and 7 bases stayed unmatched. The germline V gene encodes CDR1 MDHEN and CDR2 SYDVKM. The CDR3 DNA reads as TGTGCCAGCAGCCGGACAGGGGGAGGCGCTGAAGCTTTCTTT. This translates into CASSRTGGGAEAFF.

This chain uses TRBV28 with TRBJ1-5, with D perhaps TRBD1 (5 bases). V lost 8 bases and J lost 4, with 15 bases in between. CDR1 is MDHEN and CDR2 is SYDVKM in the germline V gene. CDR3 length: 14 residues. CDR3 coding DNA: TGTGCCAGCGTGGAAGGGGCGGGGAATCAGCCCCAGCATTTT. Its translation is CASVEGAGNQPQHF.

V usage is TRBV6-5 and J usage is TRBJ2-7, with D possibly matching TRBD2 (5 bases). Trimming stripped 7 bases from V and 0 bases from J, with 13 bases between. Germline loops: CDR1 MNHEY, CDR2 SVGAGI. The CDR3 runs to 14 residues. The CDR3 nucleotides are TGTGCCAGCATAGGACTGTCGAGCTCCTACGAGCAGTACTTC. Protein product: CASIGLSSSYEQYF.

V and J are TRBV18 and TRBJ1-5, with a tentative D call TRBD1 (6 bases). The CDR3 is made up of 15 amino acids. V lost 3 bases and J lost 3, with 12 bases in between. In germline, CDR1 is KGHSH, CDR2 LQKENI. The CDR3 nucleotides read TGTGCCAGCTCACCCCATGGACAGACCAATCAGCCCCAGCATTTT. It specifies CASSPHGQTNQPQHF.

The gene calls are TRBV15 and TRBJ2-7, with TRBD2 identical over 9 bases. The V gene end was trimmed by 0 bases and the J gene end by 5 bases; junction bases not matched to a gene: 17. The CDR3 is 19 residues long. The V gene's germline CDR1 is LNHNV and CDR2 YYDKDF (reference sequence). The chain's CDR3 is CATSRDRLGPAGGIDEQYF. For the CDR3, the DNA is TGTGCCACCAGCAGAGATAGGCTGGGTCCGGCGGGGGGGATAGACGAGCAGTACTTC.

The rearrangement links TRBV28 to TRBJ1-4; no reliable D call. V gave up 8 bases and J gave up 4 bases, with 14 bases separating them. The CDR3 consists of 14 residues. Germline V lookup: CDR1 MDHEN, CDR2 SYDVKM. CDR3 coding DNA: TGTGCCAGCTTTCGGGGAGTGGATAATGAAAAACTGTTTTTT. Encoded protein: CASFRGVDNEKLFF.

V is TRBV7-2 and J is TRBJ1-6; 10 bases are shared with TRBD1. This CDR3 comprises 16 residues. Per germline, CDR1 SGHTA and CDR2 FQGNSA. V lost 5 bases and J lost 14; bases outside the gene matches: 15. The CDR3 DNA reads as TGTGCCAGCAGCCGACCAGGGACAGGGGCTCTCTCATCCCTCCACTTT. Translation gives CASSRPGTGALSSLHF.